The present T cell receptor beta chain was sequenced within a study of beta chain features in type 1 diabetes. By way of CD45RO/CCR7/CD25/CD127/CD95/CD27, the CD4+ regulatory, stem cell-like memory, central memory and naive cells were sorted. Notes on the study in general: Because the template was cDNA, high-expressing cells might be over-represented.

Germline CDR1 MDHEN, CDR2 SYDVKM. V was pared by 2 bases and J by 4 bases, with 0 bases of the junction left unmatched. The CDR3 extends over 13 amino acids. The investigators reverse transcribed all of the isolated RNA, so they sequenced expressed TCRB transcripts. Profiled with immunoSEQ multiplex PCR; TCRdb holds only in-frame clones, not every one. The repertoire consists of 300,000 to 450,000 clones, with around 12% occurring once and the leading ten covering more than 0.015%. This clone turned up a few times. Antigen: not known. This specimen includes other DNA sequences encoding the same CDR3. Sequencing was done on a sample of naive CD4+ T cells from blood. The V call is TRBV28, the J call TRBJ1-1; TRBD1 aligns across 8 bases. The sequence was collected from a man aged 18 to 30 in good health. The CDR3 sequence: CASSLTGGTEAFF. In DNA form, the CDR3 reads TGTGCCAGCAGTTTAACAGGGGGCACTGAAGCTTTCTTT.